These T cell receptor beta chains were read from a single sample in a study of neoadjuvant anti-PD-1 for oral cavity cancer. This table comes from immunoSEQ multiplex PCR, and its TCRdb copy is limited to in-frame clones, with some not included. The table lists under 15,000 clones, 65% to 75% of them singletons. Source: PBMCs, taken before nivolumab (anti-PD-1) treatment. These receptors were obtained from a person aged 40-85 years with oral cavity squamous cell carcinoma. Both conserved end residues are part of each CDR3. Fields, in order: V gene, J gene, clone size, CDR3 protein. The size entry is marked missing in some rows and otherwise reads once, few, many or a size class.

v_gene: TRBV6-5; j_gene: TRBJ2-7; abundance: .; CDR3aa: CASRPGLDYEQYF
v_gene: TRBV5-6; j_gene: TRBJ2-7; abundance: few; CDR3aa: CASSILDRGADEQYF
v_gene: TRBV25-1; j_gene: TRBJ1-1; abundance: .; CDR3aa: CASTEGSAGTEAFF
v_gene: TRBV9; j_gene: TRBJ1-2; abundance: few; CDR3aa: CASSEPGVVHGYTF
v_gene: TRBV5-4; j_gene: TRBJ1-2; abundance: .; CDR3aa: CASSLSSSVNYGYTF
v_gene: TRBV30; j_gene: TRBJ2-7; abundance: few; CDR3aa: CAWSAVQGLTLTEQYF
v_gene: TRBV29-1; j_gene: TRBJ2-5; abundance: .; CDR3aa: CSVLTGAMETQYF
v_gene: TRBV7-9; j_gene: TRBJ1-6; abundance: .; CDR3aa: CASSSNIDRSSYNSPLHF
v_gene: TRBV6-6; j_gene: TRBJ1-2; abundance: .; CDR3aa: CASSQGYGYTF
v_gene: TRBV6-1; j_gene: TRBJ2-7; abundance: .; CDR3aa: CASSDWGKYEQYF